The present T cell receptor (beta chain) was sequenced within a study of cytomegalovirus exposure and HLA in healthy donors. The study, taken as a whole, reports: Immune exposure data for these donors was limited to CMV serostatus. TRBV6-2, TRBV6-3 and other indistinguishable V segments were excluded. Trimming of TCR beta V- and J-genes showed a link, identified in a later analysis, to a missense DCLRE1C variant.

When sampled, the donors appeared nominally healthy, though they likely had unrecorded immune exposures. Use of 60 Vbeta and 13 Jbeta primers characterized the PCR. Repertoires were generated with immunoSEQ multiplex PCR, while TCRdb's copy carries only in-frame clones and drops some. The sample has some 170,000 clones, about 75% seen once. CDR3 length: 15 amino acids. CDR1 and CDR2 (germline): SGHRS, YFSETQ. The junction had 8 bases not matched to a gene; V was cut back by 3 bases and J by 7 bases. Remarks on this clone: As yet, its antigen is unknown.

The TCR was taken from a man in his forties in good health and CMV-seropositive. The rearrangement uses TRBV5-1 and TRBJ2-1; 9 bases line up with TRBD2. The specimen was PBMCs. The CDR3 loop reads CASSSELAGANEQFF. Written as DNA, the CDR3 is TGCGCCAGCAGCTCGGAACTAGCGGGCGCTAATGAGCAGTTCTTC.